The present TCR beta chain was sequenced within a study of blood T cells in healthy people across ages. The CDR3 has 16 amino acids. Germline V gene data show CDR1 as KGHSH and CDR2 as LQKENI. V was pared by 0 bases and J by 4 bases, with 14 bases between. Using a J-beta primer mix together with a sample-barcoded 5' primer, a second PCR was run for roughly 6 to 11 cycles. In TCRdb, the 5' RACE reads were re-called with MiXCR into one record per CDR3 protein. The sample records about 1.6 million distinct CDR3 sequences, roughly 32% being singletons. The sequence was collected from a woman younger than 45 in good health. This chain joins TRBV18 and TRBJ2-3; TRBD1 is a possible D gene (7 bases). Sequenced material: blood. The CDR3 nucleotides read TGTGCCAGCTCACCACCGGAGGGGGCCAGACCAGATACGCAGTATTTT. Protein product: CASSPPEGARPDTQYF.